Presented here are 19 T cell receptor beta chains from one specimen sequenced in a study of CD8+ T cells in alopecia areata. Reverse transcribed after extraction, RNA yielded cDNA as the sequencing template. Repertoires were generated with immunoSEQ multiplex PCR, while TCRdb's copy carries only in-frame clones and drops some. In the table there are under 300,000 clones, 67% of which are singletons. Specimen: CD4+ T cells sorted from blood, collected at week 0. Source of these receptors: a human donor with alopecia areata.

This sequence joins TRBV7-2 and TRBJ2-7, with TRBD1 matching over 8 bases. This CDR3 is built from 13 residues. The germline CDR1 and CDR2 sequences are SGHTA and FQGNSA. V lost 10 bases and J lost 3; bases outside the gene matches: 8. The CDR3 DNA follows: TGTGCCACCGCCGTGGGGACAGGCTACGAGCAGTACTTC. It encodes CATAVGTGYEQYF.

In regard to this clone: The sample has other DNA sequences that encode this CDR3 too. The chain couples TRBV9 to TRBJ2-1; D unresolved. The CDR3 is 14 residues long. Trimming pared 0 bases from V and 0 bases from J, leaving 4 bases between. Germline assignment: CDR1 SGDLS and CDR2 YYNGEE. CDR3 nucleotides: TGTGCCAGCAGCGTAGCCGGCTCCTACAATGAGCAGTTCTTC. Residues: CASSVAGSYNEQFF. Supplemented by reference TRBV9 and TRBJ2-1, the full variable domain reads DSGVTQTPKHLITATGQRVTLRCSPRSGDLSVYWYQQSLDQGLQFLIQYYNGEERAKGNILERFSAQQFPDLHSELNLSSLELGDSALYFCASSVAGSYNEQFFGPGTRLTVL.

With respect to this clone: In the same sample, other DNA sequences code for this CDR3. V gene TRBV30 combines with J gene TRBJ2-3; the D is unclear. Germline CDR1 reads GTSNPN; CDR2 reads SVGIG (reference sequence). V dropped 0 bases and J dropped 5 bases, with 6 bases sitting between them. The CDR3 covers 12 residues. CDR3 coding DNA: TGTGCCTGGAGTGTCTCGGGAGATACGCAGTATTTT. Protein sequence: CAWSVSGDTQYF.

This chain links TRBV29-1 with TRBJ2-5; tentatively, D is TRBD1 (6 bases). The CDR3 has 13 residues. Looked up from germline, CDR1 is SQVTM and CDR2 is ANQGSEA. V dropped 3 bases and J dropped 4 bases, with 12 bases sitting between them. The CDR3 DNA sequence: TGCAGCGTTGACAGGGGAGATACAGAGACCCAGTACTTC. Translating gives CSVDRGDTETQYF. The full variable domain, its missing parts supplied by reference TRBV29-1 and TRBJ2-5, is SAVISQKPSRDICQRGTSLTIQCQVDSQVTMMFWYRQQPGQSLTLIATANQGSEATYESGFVIDKFPISRPNLTFSTLTVSNMSPEDSSIYLCSVDRGDTETQYFGPGTRLLVL.

V gene TRBV29-1 combines with J gene TRBJ1-2; TRBD1 aligns across 8 bases. The CDR3 length is 12 residues. J was trimmed by 4 bases and V by 8 bases; bases with no gene match: 6. The germline CDR1 and CDR2 sequences are SQVTM and ANQGSEA. The CDR3 nucleotides read TGCAGCAACCGGACAGGGATCTATGGCTACACCTTC. It yields the protein CSNRTGIYGYTF. Using reference TRBV29-1 and TRBJ1-2 for the parts outside the CDR3, the full variable domain is SAVISQKPSRDICQRGTSLTIQCQVDSQVTMMFWYRQQPGQSLTLIATANQGSEATYESGFVIDKFPISRPNLTFSTLTVSNMSPEDSSIYLCSNRTGIYGYTFGSGTRLTVV.

The V gene is TRBV10-3, the J gene TRBJ1-5, with D tentatively TRBD1 (5 bases). Germline V gives CDR1 ENHRY, CDR2 SYGVKD. V gave up 3 bases and J gave up 6 bases, with 9 bases separating them. CDR3 length equals 13 residues. The CDR3 protein is CAISDYGAQPQHF. CDR3 coding DNA: TGTGCCATCAGTGATTATGGGGCTCAGCCCCAGCATTTT.

Notes on this clone: Other DNA sequences in the sample encode the same CDR3. V and J are TRBV20-1 and TRBJ2-5; the D is unclear. The CDR3 is 9 amino acids. V lost 6 bases, J lost 5 bases, and 4 bases lay in between. CDR1 DFQATT and CDR2 SNEGSKA come from the germline V gene (reference sequence). CDR3 amino acids: CSAPETQYF. CDR3 coding DNA: TGCAGTGCACCGGAGACCCAGTACTTC.

The V and J genes are TRBV30 and TRBJ2-1; 11 bases fit TRBD2. CDR1 is GTSNPN, CDR2 SVGIG, per germline (reference sequence). V lost 2 bases to trimming and J lost 11 bases; unmatched junction nucleotides: 5. The CDR3 extends over 13 amino acids. The CDR3 reads CAWSNLAGGKQFF. The CDR3, as DNA: TGTGCCTGGAGTAATTTAGCGGGGGGGAAGCAGTTCTTC.

The chain recombines TRBV7-9 with TRBJ2-3; possibly TRBD2 for D (6 bases). The CDR3 is 17 residues long. The ends were cut back, 5 bases at V and 4 bases at J, with 22 bases in the middle. Per germline, CDR1 SEHNR and CDR2 FQNEAQ (reference sequence). Written as DNA, the CDR3 is TGTGCCAGCAGCCCCCCGTTATCGGGGGTTATGGCAGATACGCAGTATTTT. Its translation: CASSPPLSGVMADTQYF.

This clone was seen more than once but under ten times. The V and J genes are TRBV2 and TRBJ1-5; 8 nucleotides align to TRBD1. Trimming took 6 bases from V and 5 from J; bases not matched to a gene: 6. Germline V lookup: CDR1 SNHLY, CDR2 FYNNEI. The CDR3 extends over 14 amino acids. The CDR3 DNA reads as TGTGCCAGCAGGGGACAGGCAAGACATCAGCCCCAGCATTTT. It translates to CASRGQARHQPQHF.

This chain uses TRBV7-2 with TRBJ2-5; D is undetermined. Per the germline V gene, CDR1 is SGHTA and CDR2 is FQGNSA. The CDR3 consists of 14 residues. With 2 bases removed from V and 2 bases from J, the gap between germline ends came to 9 bases. The CDR3 DNA sequence: TGTGCCAGCAGCTTAAGGGCACTACAAGAGACCCAGTACTTC. Its protein is CASSLRALQETQYF.

The chain has TRBV9 and TRBJ2-3; D is undetermined. CDR1 and CDR2 from the germline V gene are SGDLS and YYNGEE. Trimming shortened V by 3 bases and J by 1 base, and 9 bases separated the two germline ends. This CDR3 region has 14 residues. The CDR3 nucleotides read TGTGCCAGCAGCGCGGCGAGCGGCACAGATACGCAGTATTTT. Encoded protein: CASSAASGTDTQYF. Drawing the rest from reference TRBV9 and TRBJ2-3, the complete variable domain is DSGVTQTPKHLITATGQRVTLRCSPRSGDLSVYWYQQSLDQGLQFLIQYYNGEERAKGNILERFSAQQFPDLHSELNLSSLELGDSALYFCASSAASGTDTQYFGPGTRLTVL.

This clone has a handful of counts. The chain employs TRBV5-6 and TRBJ2-7; a weak D match, TRBD2 (6 bases). This CDR3 spans 13 amino acids. Germline assignment: CDR1 SGHDT and CDR2 YYEEEE. V lost 2 bases to trimming and J lost 4 bases, with 10 bases between them. The CDR3 protein is CASSFGAGYEQYF. The DNA for the CDR3 is TGTGCCAGCAGCTTTGGCGCGGGGTACGAGCAGTACTTC.

This chain connects TRBV5-6 to TRBJ2-5; D gene unclear. V was shortened by 3 bases and J by 7 bases, with 10 bases between the two germline ends. This CDR3 contains 12 residues. Germline V gives CDR1 SGHDT, CDR2 YYEEEE. In nucleotides, the CDR3 is TGTGCCAGCAGCTCCGAGGTGGCGACCCAGTACTTC. It encodes CASSSEVATQYF.

This chain joins TRBV30 and TRBJ2-5; the D gene is possibly TRBD2 (5 bases). Trimming removed 1 base at V and 9 bases at J, with 15 bases between. The germline gives CDR1 GTSNPN, CDR2 SVGIG (reference sequence). This CDR3 is built from 13 residues. This chain's CDR3 is CAWSGAAIGAQYF. CDR3 bases: TGTGCCTGGAGTGGCGCTGCAATCGGGGCCCAGTACTTC.

V and J are TRBV10-3 and TRBJ2-5, with D unclear. Germline CDR1 reads ENHRY; CDR2 reads SYGVKD. The CDR3 totals 13 residues. V lost 3 bases and J lost 0, with 5 bases in between. The CDR3 is CAISDSYQETQYF. The CDR3 DNA reads TGTGCCATCAGTGACTCGTACCAAGAGACCCAGTACTTC.

This clone has only one observation. The rearrangement joins TRBV6-5 to TRBJ1-2; the match to TRBD1 covers 7 bases. V lost 6 bases to trimming and J lost 6 bases; unmatched junction nucleotides: 7. Germline loops: CDR1 MNHEY, CDR2 SVGAGI. The CDR3 totals 13 residues. The CDR3 loop is CASSLDRSNGYTF. CDR3 in DNA: TGTGCCAGCAGCCTGGACAGGAGTAATGGCTACACCTTC.

The chain couples TRBV2 to TRBJ1-6, with D possibly being TRBD1 (5 bases). The CDR3 length is 13 residues. Germline CDR1 SNHLY, CDR2 FYNNEI. V shed 8 bases and J shed 5 bases, with 10 bases lying between them. Here the CDR3 DNA reads TGTGCCAGCGGGGCAGAACATAATTCACCCCTCCACTTT. Translation: CASGAEHNSPLHF.

This chain connects TRBV30 to TRBJ1-2; 9 bases are a match to TRBD1. Losses at the gene ends were 3 bases for V and 3 bases for J; bases not matched to a gene: 2. CDR1 and CDR2 from the germline V gene are GTSNPN and SVGIG (reference sequence). This CDR3 contains 13 residues. The CDR3 nucleotides are TGTGCCTGGAGGGACAGGGGATACTATGGCTACACCTTC. It specifies CAWRDRGYYGYTF. Supplemented by reference TRBV30 and TRBJ1-2, the full variable domain reads SQTIHQWPATLVQPVGSPLSLECTVEGTSNPNLYWYRQAAGRGLQLLFYSVGIGQISSEVPQNLSASRPQDRQFILSSKKLLLSDSGFYLCAWRDRGYYGYTFGSGTRLTVV.